The 32 T cell receptor beta chains below come from one sample, sequenced in a study of T cell repertoires in cytomegalovirus infection. Each CDR3 protein is one row after TCRdb ran MiXCR on the reads. The table records a few hundred thousand distinct CDR3 sequences, roughly 9.5% of them present only once. Sequencing was done on a sample of PBMCs. The receptor set was obtained from a human donor in good health (CMV status not recorded). Some clones in this sample may be carry-over from other donors' samples.

This clonotype was found once. The chain joins TRBV29-1 to TRBJ2-7; 9 bases line up with TRBD1. V lost 6 bases to trimming and J lost 3 bases; unmatched junction nucleotides: 6. The CDR3 length is 13 residues. CDR1 and CDR2 (germline): SQVTM, ANQGSEA. CDR3 DNA sequence: TGCAGCGTACCGGGACAGGGCTACTACGAGCAGTACTTC. This gives the protein CSVPGQGYYEQYF.

This sequence joins TRBV20-1 and TRBJ1-2, with 8 bases that match TRBD1. The CDR3 extends over 16 amino acids. Germline CDR1 is DFQATT and CDR2 is SNEGSKA (reference sequence). Trimming took 5 bases from V and 7 from J; bases not matched to a gene: 18. The CDR3 DNA is TGCAGTGCTCAGGGGACAGGTCGGCTAGCGAGGTTTGGCTACACCTTC. Its protein product is CSAQGTGRLARFGYTF.

This clonotype has a count of ten or more. V and J are TRBV12-3 or TRBV12-4 and TRBJ2-5, with 9 bases that match TRBD1. CDR3 size: 13 residues. V shed 7 bases and J 3 bases; nucleotides not matched to a gene: 3. In DNA form, the CDR3 reads TGTGCCAGCACCCGGACAGGGGAAGAGACCCAGTACTTC. This gives the protein CASTRTGEETQYF.

This chain connects TRBV7-2 to TRBJ2-4; D is ambiguous. This CDR3 comprises 15 residues. CDR1 SGHTA and CDR2 FQGNSA come from the germline V gene. Trimming took off 5 bases at V and 0 bases at J, with 11 bases between the two ends. CDR3 bases: TGTGCCAGCAGCCCACCCCCGGTAGCCAAAAACATTCAGTACTTC. Residues: CASSPPPVAKNIQYF.

This clonotype was seen more than once but under ten times. The rearrangement uses TRBV29-1 and TRBJ2-7; the D call may be TRBD1 or TRBD2 (5 bases each). This CDR3 is built from 14 residues. With 4 bases removed from V and 2 bases from J, the gap between germline ends came to 15 bases. The germline CDR1 and CDR2 sequences are SQVTM and ANQGSEA. Here the CDR3 DNA reads TGCAGCGTTGGGGCGCCGGGGCTGACCTACGAGCAGTACTTC. Its translation: CSVGAPGLTYEQYF.

This clonotype was recorded many times. This sequence joins TRBV7-9 and TRBJ2-5; 7 nucleotides match TRBD2. CDR1 SEHNR and CDR2 FQNEAQ come from the germline V gene (reference sequence). V dropped 1 base and J dropped 3; count of bases not matched to a gene: 23. This CDR3 contains 21 residues. The CDR3 nucleotides read TGTGCCAGCAGCTTAGAGTCCAGGACTAGTCGAGCCTCTTTACTAAAAGAGACCCAGTACTTC. It encodes CASSLESRTSRASLLKETQYF. The variable domain in full, with the rest retrieved from reference TRBV7-9 and TRBJ2-5, is DTGVSQNPRHKITKRGQNVTFRCDPISEHNRLYWYRQTLGQGPEFLTYFQNEAQLEKSRLLSDRFSAERPKGSFSTLEIQRTEQGDSAMYLCASSLESRTSRASLLKETQYFGPGTRLLVL.

On this clonotype itself: With a much larger clone just one base away, this may be a read error. The CDR3 nucleotides read TGTGCCGGCAGCTTTTTTAAGCCGGGCCTCGGGGGCGGGGAGCTGTTTTTT. Encoded protein: CAGSFFKPGLGGGELFF. The chain carries TRBV7-3 and TRBJ2-2; TRBD2 might be the D (6 bases). The CDR3 runs to 17 residues. Germline CDR1 SGHTA, CDR2 FQGTGA.

CDR3 in amino acids: CATSDLGITGELFF. The CDR3 nucleotides read TGTGCCACCAGTGATTTGGGAATCACCGGGGAGCTGTTTTTT. The chain has TRBV24-1 and TRBJ2-2; D unresolved. Germline CDR1 is KGHDR and CDR2 is SFDVKD. V shed 0 bases and J shed 4 bases, with 5 bases lying between them. CDR3 length equals 14 residues.

With regard to this clonotype: Being one base from a much bigger clone, this may be a read error. The V gene is TRBV10-3, the J gene TRBJ1-1, with TRBD1 identical over 7 bases. In germline, CDR1 is ENHRY, CDR2 SYGVKD. The CDR3 is 15 amino acids. Written as DNA, the CDR3 is TGTACCATCACCGATAGTGGGACAGAGAACACTGAAGCTTTCTTT. It yields the protein CTITDSGTENTEAFF.

The rearrangement links TRBV29-1 to TRBJ2-3; TRBD1 matches at 8 bases. The junction had 3 bases not matched to a gene; V was cut back by 4 bases and J by 6 bases. This CDR3 comprises 12 residues. Germline CDR1 is SQVTM and CDR2 is ANQGSEA. CDR3 coding DNA: TGCAGCGTTGCGGACAGGGTTGATACGCAGTATTTT. Translated: CSVADRVDTQYF.

This clonotype came up a few times. V and J are TRBV15 and TRBJ2-3, with D tentatively TRBD2 (7 bases). CDR1 is LNHNV, CDR2 YYDKDF, per germline (reference sequence). Trimming removed 1 base from V and 6 bases from J, with 20 bases in between. The CDR3 is 17 amino acids. CDR3 protein: CATSRGGGGLLGDTQYF. In DNA form, the CDR3 reads TGTGCCACCAGCAGAGGGGGCGGGGGCCTTTTGGGGGATACGCAGTATTTT.

This clonotype was seen ten or more times. The rearrangement links TRBV2 to TRBJ1-5; D is unresolved. Trimming pared 4 bases from V and 3 bases from J, leaving 13 bases between. The CDR3 spans 15 residues. Germline CDR1 reads SNHLY; CDR2 reads FYNNEI. The CDR3 sequence: CASSVQKGPNQPQHF. Written as DNA, the CDR3 is TGTGCCAGCAGTGTCCAAAAAGGCCCCAATCAGCCCCAGCATTTT.

J is TRBJ2-1 and V is TRBV7-3, with D possibly TRBD2 on 5 matching bases. The CDR3 loop spans 17 amino acids. V gave up 1 base and J gave up 7 bases, with 20 bases separating them. The germline gives CDR1 SGHTA, CDR2 FQGTGA. Here the CDR3 reads CASSLRGRGSVRNEQFF. In DNA form, the CDR3 reads TGTGCCAGCAGCTTAAGAGGCCGGGGAAGCGTTAGGAATGAGCAGTTCTTC. Together with reference TRBV7-3 and TRBJ2-1, the CDR3 gives the full variable domain: GAGVSQTPSNKVTEKGKYVELRCDPISGHTALYWYRQSLGQGPEFLIYFQGTGAADDSGLPNDRFFAVRPEGSVSTLKIQRTERGDSAVYLCASSLRGRGSVRNEQFFGPGTRLTVL.

This sequence joins TRBV9 and TRBJ1-1; D remains ambiguous. CDR1 is SGDLS, CDR2 YYNGEE, per germline. V lost 0 bases and J 5 bases, leaving 8 bases between the germline ends. There are 13 residues in the CDR3. CDR3 loop: CASSVAAVTEAFF. CDR3 bases: TGTGCCAGCAGCGTAGCTGCCGTTACTGAAGCTTTCTTT.

V gene TRBV6-4 combines with J gene TRBJ2-3, with 14 nucleotides matching TRBD2. After removal of 3 bases from V and 3 bases from J, the junction contained 8 bases not matched to a gene. The CDR3 extends over 18 amino acids. Germline values: CDR1 MRHNA, CDR2 SNTAGT. DNA for the CDR3: TGTGCCAGCAGTGAACCGGGACTAGCGGGAGAAGAAACAGATACGCAGTATTTT. This codes for CASSEPGLAGEETDTQYF.

This clonotype was counted at least ten times. The chain recombines TRBV19 with TRBJ1-4, with D unresolved. Per germline, CDR1 LNHDA and CDR2 SQIVND (reference sequence). CDR3 length equals 16 residues. V was clipped by 6 bases and J by 0 bases, with 14 bases between them. The CDR3 bases are TGTGCCAGTAGCAAACGCGGGGTCTCAACTAATGAAAAACTGTTTTTT. Translating gives CASSKRGVSTNEKLFF.

This clonotype was detected ten times or more. V usage is TRBV4-3 and J usage is TRBJ1-1, with 7 bases identical to TRBD1. V dropped 2 bases and J dropped 5; count of bases not matched to a gene: 14. The germline CDR1 and CDR2 sequences are LGHNA and YSLEER. The CDR3 has 17 amino acids. Written as DNA, the CDR3 is TGCGCCAGCAGCCAATCATCGATAGGCAGGGGGAATACTGAAGCTTTCTTT. Protein: CASSQSSIGRGNTEAFF.

The gene calls are TRBV7-4 and TRBJ2-1, with a tentative D call TRBD2 (5 bases). Germline-derived CDR1 and CDR2 are SGHVT and SQSDAQ. The CDR3 contains 17 residues. Trimming pared 5 bases from V and 0 bases from J, leaving 17 bases between. The CDR3 spells CASSPWSGLSSYNEQFF. CDR3 nucleotides: TGTGCCAGCAGCCCTTGGAGCGGACTTAGCTCCTACAATGAGCAGTTCTTC. The full variable domain, in which reference TRBV7-4 and TRBJ2-1 provide the parts outside the CDR3, is GAGVSQSPRYKVAKRGRDVALRCDSISGHVTLYWYRQTLGQGSEVLTYSQSDAQRDKSGRPSGRFSAERPERSVSTLKIQRTEQGDSAVYLCASSPWSGLSSYNEQFFGPGTRLTVL.

The table lists this clonotype with many counts. The rearrangement links TRBV7-2 to TRBJ1-5; D uncertain. From germline, CDR1 is SGHTA and CDR2 FQGNSA. This CDR3 contains 15 residues. Trimming took off 1 base at V and 2 bases at J, with 9 bases between the two ends. CDR3 sequence: CASSLGGFGNQPQHF. CDR3 coding DNA: TGTGCCAGCAGCTTAGGGGGTTTTGGCAATCAGCCCCAGCATTTT.

Comment on this clonotype: The CDR3 ends on some other residue instead of the conserved phenylalanine or tryptophan, so this is likely a read error. The rearrangement joins TRBV24-1 to TRBJ2-1; a weak D match, TRBD2 (5 bases). The CDR3 consists of 16 residues. Trimming cost V 9 bases and J 4 bases, with 21 bases left between them. The germline gives CDR1 KGHDR, CDR2 SFDVKD. DNA for the CDR3: TGTGCCACCTCCAGTTTTAGCGCCCTGGAATACAATGAGCAGTTCCTC. The encoded protein is CATSSFSALEYNEQFL.

This clonotype was observed at least ten times. This rearrangement joins TRBV6-2 or TRBV6-3 to TRBJ2-1; 14 positions match TRBD2. The V segment lost 2 bases and the J segment 7 bases; nucleotides outside the gene matches: 4. This CDR3 has 16 residues. Germline CDR1 reads MNHEY; CDR2 reads SVGEGT. Written as DNA, the CDR3 is TGTGCCAGCAGTTACACAGGGACTAGCGGGAGAAATGAGCAGTTCTTC. Residues: CASSYTGTSGRNEQFF.

The table lists this clonotype with many counts. This chain uses TRBV20-1 with TRBJ1-5, with a tentative D call TRBD1 (5 bases). V was clipped by 5 bases and J by 3 bases, with 20 bases between them. CDR3 length: 16 amino acids. Germline CDR1 and CDR2: DFQATT and SNEGSKA (reference sequence). The CDR3 loop reads CSAAESGKVVNQPQHF. CDR3 coding DNA: TGCAGTGCTGCAGAGTCAGGGAAGGTGGTCAATCAGCCCCAGCATTTT.

This clonotype has more than one count but fewer than ten. A read error is possible here, since a much larger clone lies one base away. The chain recombines TRBV2 with TRBJ1-5; D not resolved. The CDR3 loop spans 12 amino acids. The germline V gene has CDR1 SNHLY and CDR2 FYNNEI. Trimming left V 3 bases short and J 11 bases short, with 11 bases between. The CDR3 loop reads CASSDRSGSQHF. The CDR3 DNA reads as TGTGCCAGCAGTGACAGGTCGGGATCCCAGCATTTT.

This clonotype was observed at least ten times. This chain joins TRBV28 and TRBJ2-5; 13 nucleotides match TRBD2. This CDR3 is 16 amino acids long. Germline assignment: CDR1 MDHEN and CDR2 SYDVKM. The V and J ends lost 6 bases and 5 bases, in that order; junction bases with no gene match: 9. Written as DNA, the CDR3 is TGTGCCAGCAGCCCTAGACTAGCGGGAGGCCCGGAGACCCAGTACTTC. Translated: CASSPRLAGGPETQYF.

This clonotype has a count of ten or more. The chain carries TRBV7-9 and TRBJ1-2; 7 positions agree with TRBD1. Per germline, CDR1 SEHNR and CDR2 FQNEAQ (reference sequence). The CDR3 spans 14 residues. V shed 0 bases and J 8 bases; nucleotides not matched to a gene: 6. CDR3 protein: CASSLADRAHGYTF. CDR3 bases: TGTGCCAGCAGCTTAGCAGACAGGGCACACGGCTACACCTTC.

This clonotype was observed many times. The V call is TRBV7-6, the J call TRBJ2-7; 11 bases match TRBD2. Germline V CDR1 and CDR2: SGHVS, FNYEAQ. The CDR3 runs 16 residues. Germline trimming cut 3 bases from V and 3 bases from J; bases unmatched to any gene: 7. The CDR3 sequence: CASSLRGTSGVYEQYF. The CDR3 nucleotides read TGTGCCAGCAGCTTGAGGGGGACTAGCGGTGTCTACGAGCAGTACTTC.

Only a few counts were recorded for this clonotype. The chain recombines TRBV6-6 with TRBJ1-1; 8 bases map to TRBD1. Trimming cost V 4 bases and J 6 bases; bases outside gene matches: 7. CDR3 length equals 14 residues. Per germline, CDR1 MNHNY and CDR2 SVGAGI (reference sequence). CDR3 DNA: TGTGCCAGCAGTTCCGGACAGGGTTGGCCTGAAGCTTTCTTT. As protein: CASSSGQGWPEAFF.

This clonotype showed up many times. This chain uses TRBV6-2 or TRBV6-3 with TRBJ2-1; 7 nucleotides match TRBD2. This CDR3 region has 15 residues. V lost 7 bases and J lost 7; bases outside the gene matches: 13. Germline CDR1 MNHEY, CDR2 SVGEGT. The CDR3 nucleotides are TGTGCCAGCACCCAGTGGAGTACGGGGGGAAATGAGCAGTTCTTC. It encodes CASTQWSTGGNEQFF.

This clonotype was seen a few times. The genes are TRBV5-4 and TRBJ2-2; D is undetermined. Trimming removed 2 bases at V and 6 bases at J, with 11 bases between. Looked up from germline, CDR1 is SGHNT and CDR2 is YYREEE (reference sequence). This CDR3 has 14 amino acids. The CDR3 loop is CASSLVQGAGELFF. The CDR3 nucleotides are TGTGCCAGCAGCTTAGTTCAAGGAGCCGGGGAGCTGTTTTTT.

This clonotype has a count of ten or more. The rearrangement joins TRBV6-2 or TRBV6-3 to TRBJ2-1; no reliable D call. The CDR3 covers 13 residues. V was cut by 5 bases and J by 7 bases, with 12 bases left in between. Looked up from germline, CDR1 is MNHEY and CDR2 is SVGEGT. The CDR3 bases are TGTGCCAGCAGTACCCCTTTGGGGAATGAGCAGTTCTTC. It encodes CASSTPLGNEQFF.

The chain uses TRBV7-2 and TRBJ2-1, with D possibly being TRBD2 (6 bases). Germline CDR1 is SGHTA and CDR2 is FQGNSA. Between the trimmed V and J ends, which lost 7 bases and 0 bases, there was a span of 13 bases. This CDR3 contains 15 residues. The CDR3 loop is CASTLGLSSYNEQFF. The CDR3 nucleotides are TGTGCCAGCACTTTGGGACTTAGCTCCTACAATGAGCAGTTCTTC.

The rearrangement links TRBV24-1 to TRBJ2-1; D is perhaps TRBD1 (7 bases). The V gene lost 10 bases and the J gene lost 4 bases, with 16 bases spanning the gap. Looked up from germline, CDR1 is KGHDR and CDR2 is SFDVKD. The CDR3 loop spans 14 amino acids. The CDR3 loop reads CATRQGGPYNEQFF. CDR3 sequence (DNA): TGTGCCACTCGACAGGGAGGTCCGTACAATGAGCAGTTCTTC.